Given below is one T cell receptor (beta chain) in context. Its antigen has not been determined. No clone much larger than this one lies a single base away; base qualities are absent. Before TRB sequencing, T-cell subsets (conventional T cells, CD8+ T cells, regulatory T cells, T follicular helper cells) were sorted. V loses 0 bases, J loses 5 bases, and the germline ends lie 11 bases apart. The CDR3 starts with the cysteine, ends with the phenylalanine, and has 15 residues. The entry retains the CDR3 DNA only, 45 bases that are in frame from base 1. The germline V gene provides CDR1 SGHAT and CDR2 FQNNGV. These data are taken from a study of stem cell transplantation in POMP-related autoinflammatory disease (dated by TCRdb to 2020 to 2022). With regard to the full study: It was hypothesized that MHC class I-dependent CD8+ T-cell differentiation and positive selection are impaired by defective thymoproteasomes, resulting in skewing of the TRB repertoire. The effect of POMP deficiency on T-cell receptor beta repertoire diversity and CDR3 characteristics was assessed using high-throughput TRB sequencing.

The paper's findings and limits, for the study overall: The number of unique TRB V-J gene pairings in PRAID patients was restricted. The trend toward lower diversity and increased clonality in PRAID patients was statistically significant only for regulatory T cells. PRAID patients trended toward lower TRB diversity and higher clonality across all analyzed T-cell subsets.

Libraries came from the immunoSEQ multiplex PCR assay. From the authors' description of their analysis: Shannon entropy, which accounts for clonal size distribution, was used to quantify repertoire diversity. Clonotype distribution inequality was measured with the Gini-Simpson index (Simpson_1-D). TCRdb's version of the immuneACCESS table is confined to in-frame rearrangements and falls short of the full clone set. An unresolved V gene accounts for under half of the shortfall where checked; the remainder is of unknown origin. The V and J calls and the clone size are those of that table, but D and trimming were determined from the DNA. This sample holds roughly 6,900 clones; roughly four fifths were observed only once. Approximately 4.1% of the sample rests with the top ten.

The source material was a CXCR5-defined cell subset from PBMCs. The TCR originated in a human donor in good health. The rearrangement combines TRBV11-2 with TRBJ2-1; the D gene remains uncertain. The encoded CDR3 is CASSLDADPHNEQFF. In nucleotide form, the sequence is TGTGCCAGCAGCTTAGATGCCGACCCGCACAATGAGCAGTTCTTC.